The T cell receptor (beta chain) described here comes from a study of shared clonotypes between healthy human individuals. Concerning this clone itself: Antigen: not known.

Study results and caveats: Represented diversity (both genetic and exposure-history) was limited by the small number of donors. Only blood was sampled; tissue repertoires likely differ. When naive CD4 clonotypes were compared across a few donors, about 4.8% were shared.

A split of CD4+ cells into CD45RA+ naive and CD45RA-negative memory subsets was performed. The ends were cut back, 6 bases at V and 2 bases at J, with 13 bases in the middle. CDR3 length: 14 amino acids. Per the germline V gene, CDR1 is ENHRY and CDR2 is SYGVKD. The repertoire was sequenced with immunoSEQ multiplex PCR; TCRdb's copy has only in-frame clones and lacks some. Among roughly 1,600,000 clones listed, 97% to 99% were seen once. V gene TRBV10-3 combines with J gene TRBJ2-5, with D unclear. The sequencing input was naive CD4+ T cells sorted from blood. Specified subset: CD45RA+ positively selected. This clonotype was obtained from a man aged 30-40 years in good health. The CDR3 loop reads CAISFGPGQETQYF. The CDR3 DNA follows: TGTGCCATCAGCTTTGGACCCGGACAAGAGACCCAGTACTTC.